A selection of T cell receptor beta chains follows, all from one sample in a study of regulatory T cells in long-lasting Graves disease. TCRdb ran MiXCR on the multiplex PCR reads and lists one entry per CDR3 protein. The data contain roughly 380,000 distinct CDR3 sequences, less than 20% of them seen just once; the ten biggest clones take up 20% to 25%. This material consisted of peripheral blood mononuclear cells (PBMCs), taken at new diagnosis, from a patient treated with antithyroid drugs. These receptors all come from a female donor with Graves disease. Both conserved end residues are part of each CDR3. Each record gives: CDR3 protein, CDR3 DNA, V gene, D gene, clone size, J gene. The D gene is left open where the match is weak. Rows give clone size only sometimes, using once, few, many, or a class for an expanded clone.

cdr3_aa: CASSLAGTAYNSPLHF
cdr3_nt: TGTGCCAGCAGCCTCGCCGGGACAGCCTATAATTCACCCCTCCACTTT
v_call: TRBV3-1
d_call: TRBD1
clone_size: -
j_call: TRBJ1-6

cdr3_aa: CASSLVARGPYNEQFF
cdr3_nt: TGTGCCAGCAGCTTAGTCGCCAGGGGCCCCTACAATGAGCAGTTCTTC
v_call: TRBV7-9
d_call: -
clone_size: many
j_call: TRBJ2-1

cdr3_aa: CASRAAGLADSTDTQYF
cdr3_nt: TGTGCCAGCAGGGCGGCAGGACTAGCGGATTCAACAGATACGCAGTATTTT
v_call: TRBV7-8
d_call: TRBD2
clone_size: once
j_call: TRBJ2-3

cdr3_aa: CAISEGEANTGELFF
cdr3_nt: TGTGCCATCAGTGAGGGGGAAGCGAACACCGGGGAGCTGTTTTTT
v_call: TRBV10-3
d_call: -
clone_size: -
j_call: TRBJ2-2

cdr3_aa: CASILLAGGDHEQFF
cdr3_nt: TGTGCCAGCATACTCCTAGCGGGGGGGGACCATGAGCAGTTCTTC
v_call: TRBV6-1
d_call: TRBD2
clone_size: many
j_call: TRBJ2-1

cdr3_aa: CASSPPGILPGELFF
cdr3_nt: TGTGCCAGCAGTCCTCCCGGTATCCTCCCCGGGGAGCTGTTTTTT
v_call: TRBV27
d_call: -
clone_size: -
j_call: TRBJ2-2

cdr3_aa: CASSHTPNTEAFF
cdr3_nt: TGTGCCAGCAGTCATACACCTAACACTGAAGCTTTCTTT
v_call: TRBV6-1
d_call: -
clone_size: many
j_call: TRBJ1-1

cdr3_aa: CASSLGMAGGNEQFF
cdr3_nt: TGTGCCAGCAGCTTAGGAATGGCGGGAGGCAATGAGCAGTTCTTC
v_call: TRBV7-9
d_call: TRBD2
clone_size: many
j_call: TRBJ2-1

cdr3_aa: CASSYSIGGYGETQYF
cdr3_nt: TGTGCCAGCAGTTACTCGATAGGGGGTTACGGAGAGACCCAGTACTTC
v_call: TRBV6-2/TRBV6-3
d_call: -
clone_size: few
j_call: TRBJ2-5

cdr3_aa: CASSQVYPGTDTQYF
cdr3_nt: TGCGCCAGCAGCCAAGTCTACCCCGGCACAGATACGCAGTATTTT
v_call: TRBV4-1
d_call: -
clone_size: few
j_call: TRBJ2-3

cdr3_aa: CASTGGGSGAEAFF
cdr3_nt: TGCGCCAGTACCGGGGGGGGCAGTGGCGCTGAAGCTTTCTTT
v_call: TRBV5-1
d_call: -
clone_size: few
j_call: TRBJ1-1

cdr3_aa: CAISDSGTGVHCEQYF
cdr3_nt: TGTGCCATCAGTGATTCCGGGACAGGGGTTCACTGCGAGCAGTACTTC
v_call: TRBV10-3
d_call: TRBD1
clone_size: few
j_call: TRBJ2-7

cdr3_aa: CASSISRQGPHEQYF
cdr3_nt: TGTGCCAGTAGTATAAGTCGGCAGGGTCCCCACGAGCAGTACTTC
v_call: TRBV19
d_call: -
clone_size: -
j_call: TRBJ2-7

cdr3_aa: CASSQPTRGPSAFF
cdr3_nt: TGCGCCAGCAGCCAACCAACACGGGGCCCTTCCGCTTTCTTT
v_call: TRBV4-1
d_call: -
clone_size: few
j_call: TRBJ1-1

cdr3_aa: CSADGLAESTDTQYF
cdr3_nt: TGCAGCGCCGACGGGCTAGCGGAGAGCACAGATACGCAGTATTTT
v_call: TRBV29-1
d_call: TRBD2
clone_size: many
j_call: TRBJ2-3

cdr3_aa: CASSVRLAGGGNEQFF
cdr3_nt: TGTGCCAGCAGCGTACGCTTGGCGGGAGGTGGAAATGAGCAGTTCTTC
v_call: TRBV9
d_call: TRBD2
clone_size: -
j_call: TRBJ2-1

cdr3_aa: CASSFQDSGNEKLFF
cdr3_nt: TGTGCCAGCAGTTTTCAGGACAGCGGTAATGAAAAACTGTTTTTT
v_call: TRBV6-5
d_call: -
clone_size: -
j_call: TRBJ1-4

cdr3_aa: CASSPGTRSQQETQYF
cdr3_nt: TGTGCCAGCAGCCCAGGGACAAGGAGCCAACAAGAGACCCAGTACTTC
v_call: TRBV9
d_call: -
clone_size: many
j_call: TRBJ2-5

cdr3_aa: CASSIDYDRGQPQHF
cdr3_nt: TGTGCCAGTAGTATAGACTATGACAGGGGTCAGCCCCAGCATTTT
v_call: TRBV19
d_call: TRBD1
clone_size: many
j_call: TRBJ1-5

cdr3_aa: CASSQGRRTEAFF
cdr3_nt: TGCGCCAGCAGCCAAGGGCGGAGGACTGAAGCTTTCTTT
v_call: TRBV4-1
d_call: -
clone_size: many
j_call: TRBJ1-1

cdr3_aa: CASSQNGGNQPQHF
cdr3_nt: TGCGCCAGCAGCCAGAACGGGGGCAATCAGCCCCAGCATTTT
v_call: TRBV4-1
d_call: -
clone_size: few
j_call: TRBJ1-5

cdr3_aa: CASSQRGDRISSGNTIYF
cdr3_nt: TGTGCCAGCAGCCAGCGCGGTGACAGGATTAGCTCTGGAAACACCATATATTTT
v_call: TRBV3-1
d_call: -
clone_size: many
j_call: TRBJ1-3

cdr3_aa: CASSQDQGLNTEAFF
cdr3_nt: TGCGCCAGCAGCCAAGATCAGGGGTTGAACACTGAAGCTTTCTTT
v_call: TRBV4-3
d_call: -
clone_size: many
j_call: TRBJ1-1

cdr3_aa: CASSRVPGQGSRYEQYF
cdr3_nt: TGTGCCAGCAGTCGAGTCCCGGGACAGGGTAGTCGCTACGAGCAGTACTTC
v_call: TRBV27
d_call: TRBD1
clone_size: many
j_call: TRBJ2-7

cdr3_aa: CASSSTVKSYNEQFF
cdr3_nt: TGTGCCAGCAGTTCGACAGTCAAATCCTACAATGAGCAGTTCTTC
v_call: TRBV12-3/TRBV12-4
d_call: -
clone_size: many
j_call: TRBJ2-1

cdr3_aa: CSARSWNEQFF
cdr3_nt: TGCAGTGCTAGGAGTTGGAATGAGCAGTTCTTC
v_call: TRBV20-1
d_call: -
clone_size: many
j_call: TRBJ2-1

cdr3_aa: CASSQGETNEKLFF
cdr3_nt: TGTGCCAGCAGCCAAGGAGAGACTAATGAAAAACTGTTTTTT
v_call: TRBV5-6
d_call: -
clone_size: many
j_call: TRBJ1-4

cdr3_aa: CASSFLSWTRNTGELFF
cdr3_nt: TGTGCCAGCAGCTTTTTATCTTGGACAAGGAACACCGGGGAGCTGTTTTTT
v_call: TRBV11-2
d_call: -
clone_size: -
j_call: TRBJ2-2

cdr3_aa: CASSEIQGTEEAFF
cdr3_nt: TGTGCCAGCAGCGAGATACAGGGTACCGAGGAGGCTTTCTTT
v_call: TRBV9
d_call: -
clone_size: few
j_call: TRBJ1-1

cdr3_aa: CASSQGGAGGPETQYF
cdr3_nt: TGTGCCAGCAGCCAAGGAGGTGCGGGAGGGCCAGAGACCCAGTACTTC
v_call: TRBV4-2
d_call: TRBD2
clone_size: many
j_call: TRBJ2-5

cdr3_aa: CAWSDDRAEAFF
cdr3_nt: TGTGCCTGGAGTGATGACAGGGCCGAAGCTTTCTTT
v_call: TRBV30
d_call: TRBD1
clone_size: many
j_call: TRBJ1-1

cdr3_aa: CASSLTGTSGRRNEQFF
cdr3_nt: TGTGCCAGCAGCCTTACCGGGACTAGCGGGAGACGAAATGAGCAGTTCTTC
v_call: TRBV28
d_call: TRBD2
clone_size: -
j_call: TRBJ2-1

cdr3_aa: CSVGNGPLEQYF
cdr3_nt: TGCAGCGTCGGAAACGGCCCCTTGGAGCAGTACTTC
v_call: TRBV29-1
d_call: -
clone_size: many
j_call: TRBJ2-7

cdr3_aa: CASRMGQGARGEAFF
cdr3_nt: TGCGCCAGCAGGATGGGACAGGGGGCGCGAGGGGAGGCTTTCTTT
v_call: TRBV10-2
d_call: TRBD1
clone_size: few
j_call: TRBJ1-1

cdr3_aa: CASSYRLLNTQYF
cdr3_nt: TGTGCCAGCAGCTACCGACTACTCAACACGCAGTATTTT
v_call: TRBV7-2
d_call: -
clone_size: many
j_call: TRBJ2-3

cdr3_aa: CASSQGAHSGNTIYF
cdr3_nt: TGCGCCAGCAGCCAAGGAGCTCACTCTGGAAACACCATATATTTT
v_call: TRBV4-3
d_call: -
clone_size: many
j_call: TRBJ1-3

cdr3_aa: CASSPGPGRGYGYTF
cdr3_nt: TGTGCCAGCAGTCCGGGCCCGGGCAGGGGCTATGGCTACACCTTC
v_call: TRBV27
d_call: -
clone_size: many
j_call: TRBJ1-2

cdr3_aa: CASTMTGVEQYF
cdr3_nt: TGTGCCAGCACTATGACAGGGGTCGAGCAGTACTTC
v_call: TRBV28
d_call: TRBD1
clone_size: many
j_call: TRBJ2-7

cdr3_aa: CSVEARDRGAFF
cdr3_nt: TGCAGCGTTGAAGCCCGGGACAGGGGAGCTTTCTTT
v_call: TRBV29-1
d_call: TRBD1
clone_size: few
j_call: TRBJ1-1

cdr3_aa: CASSESWAGELFF
cdr3_nt: TGTGCCAGCAGTGAATCGTGGGCCGGGGAGCTGTTTTTT
v_call: TRBV2
d_call: -
clone_size: few
j_call: TRBJ2-2

cdr3_aa: CASSLSGYPKNIQYF
cdr3_nt: TGTGCCAGCAGTTTATCGGGTTATCCCAAAAACATTCAGTACTTC
v_call: TRBV27
d_call: -
clone_size: few
j_call: TRBJ2-4

cdr3_aa: CSAGDGLSGYTF
cdr3_nt: TGCAGTGCTGGGGACGGTTTGAGTGGCTACACCTTC
v_call: TRBV20-1
d_call: -
clone_size: many
j_call: TRBJ1-2

cdr3_aa: CATSDSGLDTQYF
cdr3_nt: TGTGCCACCAGTGACTCAGGGTTAGATACGCAGTATTTT
v_call: TRBV24-1
d_call: -
clone_size: many
j_call: TRBJ2-3

cdr3_aa: CASSQDRDRAWAEAFF
cdr3_nt: TGTGCCAGCAGCCAAGATCGGGACAGGGCTTGGGCTGAAGCTTTCTTT
v_call: TRBV14
d_call: TRBD1
clone_size: many
j_call: TRBJ1-1

cdr3_aa: CASSEGEGSYNEQFF
cdr3_nt: TGTGCCAGCAGTGAAGGGGAAGGTTCCTACAATGAGCAGTTCTTC
v_call: TRBV6-1
d_call: -
clone_size: many
j_call: TRBJ2-1

cdr3_aa: CASSLAGQGGGYGYTF
cdr3_nt: TGTGCCAGCAGCTTAGCAGGACAGGGGGGCGGCTATGGCTACACCTTC
v_call: TRBV7-2
d_call: TRBD1
clone_size: many
j_call: TRBJ1-2

cdr3_aa: CASRNRGMNTEAFF
cdr3_nt: TGTGCCAGCCGGAACAGGGGGATGAACACTGAAGCTTTCTTT
v_call: TRBV6-1
d_call: TRBD1
clone_size: -
j_call: TRBJ1-1

cdr3_aa: CASRTGLGTDTQYF
cdr3_nt: TGCGCCAGCAGGACTGGGCTTGGCACAGATACGCAGTATTTT
v_call: TRBV4-1
d_call: -
clone_size: few
j_call: TRBJ2-3

cdr3_aa: CASTRRGMNNEQFF
cdr3_nt: TGTGCCAGCACTAGACGGGGGATGAACAATGAGCAGTTCTTC
v_call: TRBV5-4
d_call: -
clone_size: few
j_call: TRBJ2-1

cdr3_aa: CASWWGFSDSSNQPQHF
cdr3_nt: TGTGCCAGCTGGTGGGGGTTCTCGGACAGCAGCAATCAGCCCCAGCATTTT
v_call: TRBV6-1
d_call: -
clone_size: many
j_call: TRBJ1-5

cdr3_aa: CASSTRTARDTEAFF
cdr3_nt: TGTGCCAGCAGTACCCGGACGGCTAGGGACACTGAAGCTTTCTTT
v_call: TRBV7-2
d_call: -
clone_size: -
j_call: TRBJ1-1

cdr3_aa: CASRWTGRSYEQYF
cdr3_nt: TGTGCCAGCAGATGGACGGGACGTTCCTACGAGCAGTACTTC
v_call: TRBV28
d_call: -
clone_size: many
j_call: TRBJ2-7

cdr3_aa: CASSLSFPISSVEQFF
cdr3_nt: TGTGCCAGCAGCTTAAGTTTCCCGATCTCCAGCGTTGAGCAGTTCTTC
v_call: TRBV7-3
d_call: -
clone_size: many
j_call: TRBJ2-1

cdr3_aa: CASSVGMLAGNNEQFF
cdr3_nt: TGTGCCAGCAGCGTAGGGATGCTAGCGGGCAACAATGAGCAGTTCTTC
v_call: TRBV9
d_call: TRBD2
clone_size: few
j_call: TRBJ2-1